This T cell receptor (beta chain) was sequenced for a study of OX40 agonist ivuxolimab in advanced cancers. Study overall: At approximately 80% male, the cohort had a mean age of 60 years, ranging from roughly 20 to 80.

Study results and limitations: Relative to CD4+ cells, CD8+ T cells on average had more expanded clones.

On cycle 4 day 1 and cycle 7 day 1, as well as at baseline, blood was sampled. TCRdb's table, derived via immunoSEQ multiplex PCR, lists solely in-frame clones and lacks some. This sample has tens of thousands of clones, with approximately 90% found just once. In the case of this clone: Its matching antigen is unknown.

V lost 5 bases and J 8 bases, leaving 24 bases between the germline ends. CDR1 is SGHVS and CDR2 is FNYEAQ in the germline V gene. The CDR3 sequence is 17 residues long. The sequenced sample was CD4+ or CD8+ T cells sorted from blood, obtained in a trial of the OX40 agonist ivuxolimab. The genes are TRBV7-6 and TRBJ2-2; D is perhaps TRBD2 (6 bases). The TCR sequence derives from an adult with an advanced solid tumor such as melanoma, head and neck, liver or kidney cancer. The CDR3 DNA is TGTGCCAGCAGCCCCTATCGGGGACTCCGAATGGGGGGGGAGCTGTTTTTT. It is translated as CASSPYRGLRMGGELFF. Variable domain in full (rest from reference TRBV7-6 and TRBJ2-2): GAGVSQSPRYKVTKRGQDVALRCDPISGHVSLYWYRQALGQGPEFLTYFNYEAQQDKSGLPNDRFSAERPEGSISTLTIQRTEQRDSAMYRCASSPYRGLRMGGELFFGEGSRLTVL.